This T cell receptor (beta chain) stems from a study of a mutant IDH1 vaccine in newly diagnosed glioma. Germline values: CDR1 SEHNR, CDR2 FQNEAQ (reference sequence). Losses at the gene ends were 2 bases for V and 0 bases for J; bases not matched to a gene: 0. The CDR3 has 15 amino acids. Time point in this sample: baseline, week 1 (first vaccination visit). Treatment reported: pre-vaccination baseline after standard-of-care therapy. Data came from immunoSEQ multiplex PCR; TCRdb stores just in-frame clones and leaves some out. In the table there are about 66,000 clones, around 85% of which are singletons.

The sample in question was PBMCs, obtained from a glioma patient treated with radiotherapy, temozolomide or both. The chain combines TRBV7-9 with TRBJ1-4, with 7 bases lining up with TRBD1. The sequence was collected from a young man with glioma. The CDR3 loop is CASSLQGATNEKLFF. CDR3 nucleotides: TGTGCCAGCAGCTTACAGGGGGCAACTAATGAAAAACTGTTTTTT.